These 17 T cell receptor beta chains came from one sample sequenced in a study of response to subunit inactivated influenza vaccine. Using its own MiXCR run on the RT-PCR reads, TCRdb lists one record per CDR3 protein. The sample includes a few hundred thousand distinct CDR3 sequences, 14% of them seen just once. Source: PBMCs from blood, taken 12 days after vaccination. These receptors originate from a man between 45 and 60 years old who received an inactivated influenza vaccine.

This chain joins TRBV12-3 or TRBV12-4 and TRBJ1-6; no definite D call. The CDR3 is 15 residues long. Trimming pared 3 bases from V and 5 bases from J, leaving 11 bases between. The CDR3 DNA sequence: TGTGCCAGCAGTTTGTCAGGACGCAATAATTCACCCCTCCACTTT. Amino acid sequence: CASSLSGRNNSPLHF.

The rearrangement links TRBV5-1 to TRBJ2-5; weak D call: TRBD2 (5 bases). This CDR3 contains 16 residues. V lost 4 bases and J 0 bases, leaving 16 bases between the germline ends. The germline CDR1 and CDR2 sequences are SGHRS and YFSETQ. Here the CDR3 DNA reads TGCGCCAGCAGCAAAGGTCCTCGCGGGTACCAAGAGACCCAGTACTTC. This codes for CASSKGPRGYQETQYF.

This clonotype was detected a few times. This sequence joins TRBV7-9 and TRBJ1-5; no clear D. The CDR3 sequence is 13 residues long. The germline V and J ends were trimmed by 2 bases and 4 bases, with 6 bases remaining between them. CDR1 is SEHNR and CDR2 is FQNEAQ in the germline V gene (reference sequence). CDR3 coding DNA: TGTGCCAGCAGCTTACACACTAATCAGCCCCAGCATTTT. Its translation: CASSLHTNQPQHF.

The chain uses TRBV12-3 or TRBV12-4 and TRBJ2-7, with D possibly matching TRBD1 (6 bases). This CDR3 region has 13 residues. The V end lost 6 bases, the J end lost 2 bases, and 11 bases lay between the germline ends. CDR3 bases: TGTGCCAGCAGGGCAGGGGCAACCTACGAGCAGTACTTC. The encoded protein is CASRAGATYEQYF.

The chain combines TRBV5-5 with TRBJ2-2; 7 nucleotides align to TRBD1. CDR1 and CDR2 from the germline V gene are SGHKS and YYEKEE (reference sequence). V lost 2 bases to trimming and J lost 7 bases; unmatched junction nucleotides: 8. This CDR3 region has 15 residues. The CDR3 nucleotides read TGTGCCAGCAGCTTAAGACAGGGAATTAGCGGGGAGCTGTTTTTT. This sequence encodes CASSLRQGISGELFF. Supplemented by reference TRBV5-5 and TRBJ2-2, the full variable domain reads DAGVTQSPTHLIKTRGQQVTLRCSPISGHKSVSWYQQVLGQGPQFIFQYYEKEERGRGNFPDRFSARQFPNYSSELNVNALLLGDSALYLCASSLRQGISGELFFGEGSRLTVL.

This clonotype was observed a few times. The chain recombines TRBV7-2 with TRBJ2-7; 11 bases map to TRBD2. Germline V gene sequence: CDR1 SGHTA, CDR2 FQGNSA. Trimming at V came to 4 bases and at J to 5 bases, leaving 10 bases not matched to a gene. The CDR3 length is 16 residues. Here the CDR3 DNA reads TGTGCCAGCAGCTACCAACCGGGACTAGCGGCTCACGAGCAGTACTTC. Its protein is CASSYQPGLAAHEQYF.

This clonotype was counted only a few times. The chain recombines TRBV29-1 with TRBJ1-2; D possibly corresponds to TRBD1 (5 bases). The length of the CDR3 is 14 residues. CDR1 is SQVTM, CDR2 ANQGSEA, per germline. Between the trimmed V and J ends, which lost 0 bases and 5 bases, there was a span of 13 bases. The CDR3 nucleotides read TGCAGCGTTGAAGACTCGGGACGACCTTATGGCTACACCTTC. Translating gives CSVEDSGRPYGYTF.

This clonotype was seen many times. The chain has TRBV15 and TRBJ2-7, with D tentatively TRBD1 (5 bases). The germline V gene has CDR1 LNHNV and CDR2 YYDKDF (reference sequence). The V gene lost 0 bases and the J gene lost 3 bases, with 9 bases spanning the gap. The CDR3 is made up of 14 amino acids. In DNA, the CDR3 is TGTGCCACCAGCAGAGAATCAGGGCGCTACGAGCAGTACTTC. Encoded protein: CATSRESGRYEQYF.

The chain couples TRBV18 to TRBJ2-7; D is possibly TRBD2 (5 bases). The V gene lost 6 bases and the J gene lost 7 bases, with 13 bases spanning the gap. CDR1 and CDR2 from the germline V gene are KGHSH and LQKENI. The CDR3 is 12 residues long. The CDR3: CASSNYGKEQYF. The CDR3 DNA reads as TGTGCCAGCTCCAACTACGGGAAGGAGCAGTACTTC.

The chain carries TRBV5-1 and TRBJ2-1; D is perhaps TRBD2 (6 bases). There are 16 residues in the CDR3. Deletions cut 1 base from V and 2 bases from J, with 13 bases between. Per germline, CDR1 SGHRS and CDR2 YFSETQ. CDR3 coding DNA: TGCGCCAGCAGCTTGATCGGGGAGGTCCCCTACAATGAGCAGTTCTTC. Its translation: CASSLIGEVPYNEQFF. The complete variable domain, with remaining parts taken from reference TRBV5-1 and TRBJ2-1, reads KAGVTQTPRYLIKTRGQQVTLSCSPISGHRSVSWYQQTPGQGLQFLFEYFSETQRNKGNFPGRFSGRQFSNSRSEMNVSTLELGDSALYLCASSLIGEVPYNEQFFGPGTRLTVL.

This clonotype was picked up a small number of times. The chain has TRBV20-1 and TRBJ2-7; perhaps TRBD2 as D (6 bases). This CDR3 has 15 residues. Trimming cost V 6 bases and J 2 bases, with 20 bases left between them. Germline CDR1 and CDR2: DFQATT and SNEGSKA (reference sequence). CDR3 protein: CSAPSYGSLTYEQYF. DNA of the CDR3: TGCAGTGCCCCAAGCTACGGGAGCCTCACCTACGAGCAGTACTTC.

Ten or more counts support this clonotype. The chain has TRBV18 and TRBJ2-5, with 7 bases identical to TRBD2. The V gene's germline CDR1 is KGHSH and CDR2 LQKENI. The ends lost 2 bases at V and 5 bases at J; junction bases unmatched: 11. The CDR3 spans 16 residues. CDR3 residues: CASSPDPGSGHETQYF. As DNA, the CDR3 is TGTGCCAGCTCACCAGATCCGGGTAGCGGGCACGAGACCCAGTACTTC.

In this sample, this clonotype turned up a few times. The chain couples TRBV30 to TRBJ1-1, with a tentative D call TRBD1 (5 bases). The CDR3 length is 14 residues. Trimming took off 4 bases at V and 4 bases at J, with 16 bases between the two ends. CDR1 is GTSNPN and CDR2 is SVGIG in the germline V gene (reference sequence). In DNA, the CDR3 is TGTGCCTGGAAGGGGCCAGGGATCCCCACTGAAGCTTTCTTT. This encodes CAWKGPGIPTEAFF.

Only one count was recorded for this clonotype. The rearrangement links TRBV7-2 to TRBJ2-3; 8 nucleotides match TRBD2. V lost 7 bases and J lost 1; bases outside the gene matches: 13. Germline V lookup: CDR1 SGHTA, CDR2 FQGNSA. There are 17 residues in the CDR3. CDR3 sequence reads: CASTRGPGGMGTDTQYF. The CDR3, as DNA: TGTGCCAGCACCAGAGGACCGGGGGGGATGGGCACAGATACGCAGTATTTT. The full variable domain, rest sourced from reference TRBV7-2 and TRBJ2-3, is GAGVSQSPSNKVTEKGKDVELRCDPISGHTALYWYRQSLGQGLEFLIYFQGNSAPDKSGLPSDRFSAERTGGSVSTLTIQRTQQEDSAVYLCASTRGPGGMGTDTQYFGPGTRLTVL.

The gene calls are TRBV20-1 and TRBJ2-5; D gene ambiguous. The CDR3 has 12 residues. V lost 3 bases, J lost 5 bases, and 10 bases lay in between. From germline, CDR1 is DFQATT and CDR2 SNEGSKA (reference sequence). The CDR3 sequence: CSASWGGETQYF. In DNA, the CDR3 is TGCAGTGCTAGCTGGGGTGGGGAGACCCAGTACTTC.

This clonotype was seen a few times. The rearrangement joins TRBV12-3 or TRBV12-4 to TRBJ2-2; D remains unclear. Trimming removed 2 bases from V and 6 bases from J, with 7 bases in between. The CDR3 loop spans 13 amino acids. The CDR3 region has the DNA TGTGCCAGCAGTTTAATGGCGGCCGGGGAGCTGTTTTTT. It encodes CASSLMAAGELFF.

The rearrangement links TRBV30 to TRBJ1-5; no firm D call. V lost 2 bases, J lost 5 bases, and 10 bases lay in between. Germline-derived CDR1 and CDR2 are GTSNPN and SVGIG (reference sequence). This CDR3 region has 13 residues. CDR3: CAWSPGPYQPQHF. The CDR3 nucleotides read TGTGCCTGGAGTCCGGGCCCCTATCAGCCCCAGCATTTT.